This T cell receptor beta chain was identified in a study of shared T cell receptors in the human thymus. The CDR3 spans 14 residues. Germline CDR1 KGHSH, CDR2 LQKENI. The V and J ends lost 6 bases and 4 bases, in that order; junction bases with no gene match: 8. Using immunoSEQ multiplex PCR, the repertoire was profiled, and TCRdb retains in-frame clones only, with some absent. The sample holds under 700,000 clones, roughly 74% seen once. These same records also appear under a second study, on human thymus T cells. From that paper: Healthy Finnish infants undergoing corrective surgery for congenital heart defects were used as donors. Repertoires sampled from thymus and blood appeared biased in V and J gene usage.

The sequence came from a boy in the first two years of life with a congenital heart defect. Sequencing was carried out using thymocytes. This chain connects TRBV18 to TRBJ1-2, with 7 bases that match TRBD1. The CDR3 loop is CASSRRDRVYGYTF. CDR3 sequence (DNA): TGTGCCAGCTCCCGCCGGGACAGAGTCTATGGCTACACCTTC.